This T cell receptor beta chain was sequenced for a study of T-cell memory formation after mild COVID-19. Study-wide background: Most TCR clusters belonged to a single donor.

Regarding the study as a whole: Whereas later expanders leaned CD4+, clones contracting day 15 to 85 showed a balanced CD4/CD8 makeup. Memory cells collected pre-infection included some clones that later responded, suggesting cross-reactive memory joined. Clones which contracted sat mainly in CM and EM if CD4+, and in EMRA if CD8+.

Worth noting for this clonotype: The antigen is unknown.

TCRdb called the 5' RACE reads again in MiXCR, with one record for every CDR3 protein. This sample carries a few hundred thousand distinct CDR3 sequences, around a quarter of them seen once, and the ten largest clones take under 15%. The origin of this receptor is an adult woman who had mild COVID-19 (a few samples of this study predate the infection). Cell type and time point are not known. Sequenced sample: PBMCs or a T cell subset sorted from them (not recorded which).

The CDR3 spells CASSLDGTGAYEQYF. CDR3 nucleotides: TGCGCCAGCAGCTTGGATGGGACAGGGGCCTACGAGCAGTACTTC. This chain connects TRBV5-1 to TRBJ2-7; 10 bases align to TRBD1. J gave up 2 bases and V 0 bases, and 2 bases lay outside the gene matches. The CDR3 is made up of 15 amino acids. The germline V gene has CDR1 SGHRS and CDR2 YFSETQ.